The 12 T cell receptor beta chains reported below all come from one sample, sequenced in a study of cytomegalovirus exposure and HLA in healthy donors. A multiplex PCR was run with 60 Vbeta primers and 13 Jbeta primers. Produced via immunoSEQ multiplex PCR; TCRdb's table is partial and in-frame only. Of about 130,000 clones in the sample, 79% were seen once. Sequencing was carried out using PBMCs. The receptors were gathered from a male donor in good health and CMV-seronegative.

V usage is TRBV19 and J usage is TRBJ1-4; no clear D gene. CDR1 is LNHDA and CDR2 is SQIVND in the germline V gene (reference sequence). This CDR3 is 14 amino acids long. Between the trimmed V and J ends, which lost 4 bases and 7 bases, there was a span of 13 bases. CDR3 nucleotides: TGTGCCAGTAGTACCCCTGGGAGTCGTGAAAAACTGTTTTTT. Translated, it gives CASSTPGSREKLFF.

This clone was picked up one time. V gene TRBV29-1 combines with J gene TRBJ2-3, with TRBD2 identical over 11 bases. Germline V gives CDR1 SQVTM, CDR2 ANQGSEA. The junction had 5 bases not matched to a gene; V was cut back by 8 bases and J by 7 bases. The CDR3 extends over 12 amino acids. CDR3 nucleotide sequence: TGCAGCATGGGGACTAGCGGACATACGCAGTATTTT. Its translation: CSMGTSGHTQYF.

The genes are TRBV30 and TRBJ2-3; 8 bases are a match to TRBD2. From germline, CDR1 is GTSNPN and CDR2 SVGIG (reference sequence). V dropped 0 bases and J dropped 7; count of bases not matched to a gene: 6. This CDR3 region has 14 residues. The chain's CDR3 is CAWSVTGGAYTQYF. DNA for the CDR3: TGTGCCTGGAGTGTAACGGGGGGGGCTTATACGCAGTATTTT.

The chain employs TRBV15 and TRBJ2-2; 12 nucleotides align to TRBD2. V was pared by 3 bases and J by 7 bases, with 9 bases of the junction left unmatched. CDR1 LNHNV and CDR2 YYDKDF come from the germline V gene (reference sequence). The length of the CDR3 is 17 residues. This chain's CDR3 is CATSSDGLAGIGGELFF. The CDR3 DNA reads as TGTGCCACCAGCAGTGACGGACTAGCGGGGATTGGCGGGGAGCTGTTTTTT.

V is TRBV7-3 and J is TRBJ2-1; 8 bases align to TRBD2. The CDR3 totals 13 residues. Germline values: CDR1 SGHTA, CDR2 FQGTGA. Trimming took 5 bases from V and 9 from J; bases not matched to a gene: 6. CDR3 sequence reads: CASSHGLAGEQFF. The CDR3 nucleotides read TGTGCCAGCAGCCACGGGCTAGCGGGTGAGCAGTTCTTC.

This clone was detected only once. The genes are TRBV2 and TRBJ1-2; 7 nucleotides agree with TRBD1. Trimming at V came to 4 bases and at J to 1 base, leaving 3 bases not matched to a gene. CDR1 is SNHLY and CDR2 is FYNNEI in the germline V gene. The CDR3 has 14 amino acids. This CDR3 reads CASSVGGGNYGYTF. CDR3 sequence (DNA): TGTGCCAGCAGTGTAGGGGGCGGTAACTATGGCTACACCTTC.

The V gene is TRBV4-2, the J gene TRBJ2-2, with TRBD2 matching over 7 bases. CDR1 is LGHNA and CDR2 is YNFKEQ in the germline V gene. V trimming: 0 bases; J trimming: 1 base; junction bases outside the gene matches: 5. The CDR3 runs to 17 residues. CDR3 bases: TGTGCCAGCAGCCAAGATTGGGGGAGGGGGAACACCGGGGAGCTGTTTTTT. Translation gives CASSQDWGRGNTGELFF.

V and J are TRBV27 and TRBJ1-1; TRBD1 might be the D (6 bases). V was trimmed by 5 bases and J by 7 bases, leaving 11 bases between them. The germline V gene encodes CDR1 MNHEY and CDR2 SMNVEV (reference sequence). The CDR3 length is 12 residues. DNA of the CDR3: TGTGCCAGCAGTCAAGGGGGGGGTGAAGCTTTCTTT. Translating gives CASSQGGGEAFF.

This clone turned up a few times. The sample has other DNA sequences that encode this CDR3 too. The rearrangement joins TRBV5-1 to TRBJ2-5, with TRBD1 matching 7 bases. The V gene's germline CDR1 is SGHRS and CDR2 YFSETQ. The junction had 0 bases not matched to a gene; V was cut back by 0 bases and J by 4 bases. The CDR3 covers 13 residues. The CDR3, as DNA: TGCGCCAGCAGCTTGGAGGGGGCAGAGACCCAGTACTTC. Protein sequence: CASSLEGAETQYF.

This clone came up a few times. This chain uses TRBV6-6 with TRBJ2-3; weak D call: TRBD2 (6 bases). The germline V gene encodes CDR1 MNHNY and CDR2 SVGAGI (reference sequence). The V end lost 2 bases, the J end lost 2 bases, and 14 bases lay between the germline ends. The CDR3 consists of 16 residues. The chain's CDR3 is CASSYRGTLYTDTQYF. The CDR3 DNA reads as TGTGCCAGCAGTTACCGGGGGACGCTCTACACAGATACGCAGTATTTT.

The CDR3: CASSLGQRMSGEQFF. The CDR3 DNA follows: TGTGCCAGCAGCTTAGGGCAGCGGATGAGTGGGGAGCAGTTCTTC. The chain carries TRBV7-2 and TRBJ2-1, with a weak D call TRBD2 (5 bases). Trimming shortened V by 1 base and J by 10 bases, and 17 bases separated the two germline ends. Per the germline V gene, CDR1 is SGHTA and CDR2 is FQGNSA. This CDR3 has 15 amino acids.

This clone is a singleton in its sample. Written as DNA, the CDR3 is TGTGCCATCAAGCGACAGGGGATTAGCTATGGCTACACCTTC. Its translation is CAIKRQGISYGYTF. The J gene is TRBJ1-2, the V gene TRBV10-3; 8 nucleotides line up with TRBD1. The junction had 8 bases not matched to a gene; V was cut back by 7 bases and J by 4 bases. CDR1 is ENHRY, CDR2 SYGVKD, per germline. The CDR3 extends over 14 amino acids.